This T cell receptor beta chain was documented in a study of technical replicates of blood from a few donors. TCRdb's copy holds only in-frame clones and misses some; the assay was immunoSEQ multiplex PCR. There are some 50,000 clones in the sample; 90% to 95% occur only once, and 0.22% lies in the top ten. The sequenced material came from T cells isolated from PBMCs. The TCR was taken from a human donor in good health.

CDR3 sequence reads: CASSQGQLGGEQYF. The CDR3 DNA is TGTGCCAGCAGCCAAGGACAGTTAGGCGGCGAGCAGTACTTC. V and J are TRBV28 and TRBJ2-7; the D gene is possibly TRBD1 (6 bases). Germline-derived CDR1 and CDR2 are MDHEN and SYDVKM. Deletions cut 6 bases from V and 6 bases from J, with 18 bases between. CDR3 size: 14 residues.